A selection of T cell receptor beta chains follows, all from one sample in a study of T cells in Graves' hyperthyroidism and ophthalmopathy. TCRdb itself ran the multiplex PCR reads through MiXCR, one entry per CDR3 protein. The sample yields about 660,000 distinct CDR3 sequences, just under 45% seen once. The sequencing input was peripheral blood or thyroid tissue (not recorded which). The receptors originated from an adult man with Graves' disease, either hyperthyroidism or ophthalmopathy (not recorded which). The CDR3 runs from the conserved cysteine through the conserved F or W. The size entry is marked missing in some rows and otherwise reads once, few, many or a size class.

CDR3aa	v_gene	j_gene	abundance
CAISEGTGVQPQHF	TRBV10-3	TRBJ1-5	many
CSVEGQGNTGELFF	TRBV29-1	TRBJ2-2	-
CASSDPGARNSPLHF	TRBV25-1	TRBJ1-6	-
CSARLSMLGDEQYF	TRBV20-1	TRBJ2-7	-
CASSLGAVALYEQYF	TRBV5-1	TRBJ2-7	-
CASSLILAGMYNEKLFF	TRBV7-9	TRBJ1-4	few
CASSTQLGSPLHF	TRBV6-5	TRBJ1-6	many
CASSPTWDRSYEQYF	TRBV7-2	TRBJ2-7	many
CASSLTGGGINTGELFF	TRBV2	TRBJ2-2	few
CASTRPGWNQPQHF	TRBV12-3/TRBV12-4	TRBJ1-5	few
CASSTQKWLNTEAFF	TRBV11-2	TRBJ1-1	many
CASNIGTYQETQYF	TRBV6-5	TRBJ2-5	-
CSALQGPYSNQPQHF	TRBV20-1	TRBJ1-5	-
CASSPGVPDTIYF	TRBV7-2	TRBJ1-3	few
CATSDSAVDRGGETQYF	TRBV24-1	TRBJ2-5	many
CSASDRAPYNSPLHF	TRBV29-1	TRBJ1-6	many
CASSEPFAVNTEAFF	TRBV2	TRBJ1-1	-
CASSYSRRFHTEAFF	TRBV7-9	TRBJ1-1	-
CASTSTGQGYEQYF	TRBV6-6	TRBJ2-7	few
CASSSALAAYGYTF	TRBV19	TRBJ1-2	few
CAISEGTSGSRYEQYF	TRBV10-3	TRBJ2-7	-
CASMEVGLYGYTF	TRBV6-1	TRBJ1-2	-
CASSLDDGFLHF	TRBV7-9	TRBJ1-6	-
CASSPTTSGTQETQYF	TRBV19	TRBJ2-5	-
CASSLKAGTNEKLFF	TRBV7-8	TRBJ1-4	few
CASSSGTSGRVYQETQYF	TRBV7-2	TRBJ2-5	-
CASSFSLALREKLFF	TRBV12-3/TRBV12-4	TRBJ1-4	-
CASTLGVDYEKLFF	TRBV5-1	TRBJ1-4	-
CASSIGQVGTGELFF	TRBV19	TRBJ2-2	-